This TCR beta chain appears in the sequencing data of a study of OX40 agonist ivuxolimab in advanced cancers. Turning to the study itself: Three patients, one with hepatocellular carcinoma and two with cutaneous melanoma, achieved partial responses.

With respect to this clone: What it binds is unknown.

Method: immunoSEQ multiplex PCR; TCRdb's copy keeps in-frame clones and lacks some. The repertoire consists of some 50,000 clones, with 90% occurring once and the leading ten covering roughly 4.9%. General observations from the study: Within 6 weeks, CD4+ and CD8+ blood T cells expanded clonally at 0.1 to 3.0 mg/kg.

The sequences come from CD4+ or CD8+ T cells sorted from blood, collected in a trial of the OX40 agonist ivuxolimab. The TCR comes from an adult with an advanced solid tumor such as melanoma, head and neck, liver or kidney cancer.

This CDR3 is CASSLGSSAAHQETQYF. CDR3 DNA sequence: TGTGCCAGCAGCTTAGGTTCTTCGGCAGCCCACCAAGAGACCCAGTACTTC. The V call is TRBV7-6, the J call TRBJ2-5; unclear D gene. This CDR3 is 17 amino acids long. Trimming removed 1 base from V and 0 bases from J, with 15 bases in between. The germline CDR1 and CDR2 sequences are SGHVS and FNYEAQ.